The TCR beta chain under discussion was sequenced for a study of beta chain features in type 1 diabetes. Concerning this clone: Its specificity is unknown.

Expressed TCRB transcripts were sequenced because the entire RNA isolate underwent reverse transcription. Method: immunoSEQ multiplex PCR; TCRdb's copy keeps in-frame clones and lacks some. Of hundreds of thousands of clones in the sample, 11% were seen once. Study-wide points: Type 1 diabetes patients had moderately but significantly shorter TCRB CDR3s in all four CD4+ subsets.

Germline loops: CDR1 MDHEN, CDR2 SYDVKM. Trimming pared 5 bases from V and 2 bases from J, leaving 16 bases between. The CDR3 sequence is 15 residues long. The receptor was derived from a man under 40 with type 1 diabetes. Sequenced material: naive CD4+ T cells from blood. V and J are TRBV28 and TRBJ2-7, with D possibly TRBD2 on 6 matching bases. The CDR3 region is CASSPGREFAYEQYF. CDR3 bases: TGTGCCAGCAGTCCCGGCCGGGAGTTCGCCTACGAGCAGTACTTC.